This T cell receptor (beta chain) was obtained from a study of blood T cell repertoires in COVID-19 (dated by TCRdb to 2018 to 2020). The study in broad terms: Samples covering the acute and convalescent phases of COVID-19 were provided by collaborators in the United States, Italy and Spain. Sample metadata almost always included a de-identified subject ID, COVID-19 status, age in years and sex. Samples came from the ongoing ImmuneRACE study (first 160 participants) plus 1,254 subjects from 6 global collaborators. The dataset comprised deeply sampled blood TCRbeta repertoires from subjects exposed to, actively infected with, or recovered from COVID-19. The material from the prospective study consisted of cDNA or gDNA derived from T cells, B-cell-depleted T cells, or PBMCs. Where available, HLA class I and class II types were obtained from metadata supplied by the sample provider rather than from assay-based typing. The repertoires were released in a freely available public database meant as a resource for research on the immune response to SARS-CoV-2. Overall study outcomes, separate from this receptor: How much clinical and demographic metadata was included differed by source and by participant, and the metadata was provided uncurated.

Remarks on this clone: The clone's antigen remains unknown. No much larger clonotype is one base removed from it; base qualities were not supplied.

TCRbeta CDR3 regions were amplified from genomic DNA by means of the immunoSEQ Assay, a bias-controlled multiplex PCR. Per the original workflow: Nucleated cell counts per sample were estimated from amplification of reference gene primers within the assay. To quantify the absolute abundance of each unique TCRbeta CDR3 rearrangement, sequence reads were collapsed and filtered. For each sample, productive Simpson clonality was calculated as the square root of Simpson's diversity index across productive rearrangements. The table was pulled from immuneACCESS by TCRdb, which kept in-frame rearrangements only. Such tables lose some clones; where checked, under half of the loss comes from unresolved V genes, and the rest has no known cause. D and trimming come from the DNA, and the V and J calls and clone size come from that table. This sample lists hundreds of thousands of clones; about four fifths were detected once. The ten top clones hold about 9% of the sample.

The CDR3 covers 12 residues, taking in both the cysteine and the phenylalanine. Only CDR3 DNA is held: 36 bases, read in frame from base 1. CDR1 GTSNPN and CDR2 SVGIG were looked up in the germline V gene (reference sequence). V is pared back by 3 bases and J by 3 bases, with 6 bases lying between the germline termini. Whole blood was collected in K2EDTA tubes by collaborating institutions according to the institutions' own protocols. Collaborator samples were shipped for TCRbeta analysis as frozen whole blood, isolated PBMCs, or DNA extracted from either sample type. The sequencing sample was made of peripheral blood. Rearrangement joined TRBV30 to TRBJ1-5; no confident D gene assignment can be made. This receptor was obtained from a man aged 80 or over with acute or convalescent COVID-19. This receptor carries the CDR3 CAWSRVNQPQHF. The DNA is as follows: TGTGCCTGGAGCCGAGTCAATCAGCCCCAGCATTTT.